The 24 T cell receptor beta chains given below trace back to one sample, sequenced in a study of T cell responses to AZD1222 COVID-19 vaccine. Assay: immunoSEQ multiplex PCR; the TCRdb copy retains only in-frame clones and omits some. The table records approximately 50,000 clones, approximately 86% of them present only once. This specimen consisted of peripheral blood, obtained 28 days after the second AZD1222 dose. These receptors were obtained from an adult who received the AZD1222 COVID-19 vaccine.

The chain combines TRBV6-5 with TRBJ2-7, with 11 bases lining up with TRBD2. The germline gives CDR1 MNHEY, CDR2 SVGAGI. Losses at the gene ends were 8 bases for V and 4 bases for J; bases not matched to a gene: 7. CDR3 length equals 14 residues. CDR3 sequence (DNA): TGTGCCAGCGTTAATCTAGCGGGGGGTTACGAGCAGTACTTC. This encodes CASVNLAGGYEQYF.

This chain links TRBV6-5 with TRBJ2-5, with TRBD1 matching 9 bases. Per the germline V gene, CDR1 is MNHEY and CDR2 is SVGAGI. Trimming cost V 7 bases and J 2 bases; bases outside gene matches: 5. This CDR3 has 14 amino acids. The CDR3 region is CASIQDRGQETQYF. As DNA, the CDR3 is TGTGCCAGCATTCAAGACAGGGGGCAAGAGACCCAGTACTTC.

The genes are TRBV28 and TRBJ1-5; 12 bases match TRBD1. Germline values: CDR1 MDHEN, CDR2 SYDVKM. This CDR3 spans 16 amino acids. V was pared by 5 bases and J by 7 bases, with 9 bases of the junction left unmatched. Here the CDR3 DNA reads TGTGCCAGCAGTAATCCGGGACAGGGGGCCGGGCAGCCCCAGCATTTT. It yields the protein CASSNPGQGAGQPQHF.

The gene calls are TRBV12-3 or TRBV12-4 and TRBJ1-5; D is unclear. Trimming stripped 4 bases from V and 6 bases from J, with 7 bases between. The length of the CDR3 is 12 residues. The CDR3: CASSWWGQPQHF. CDR3 coding DNA: TGTGCCAGCAGTTGGTGGGGTCAGCCCCAGCATTTT.

V gene TRBV18 combines with J gene TRBJ1-5; 10 nucleotides align to TRBD1. V trimming: 3 bases; J trimming: 7 bases; junction bases outside the gene matches: 3. This CDR3 contains 14 residues. Germline assignment: CDR1 KGHSH and CDR2 LQKENI. The DNA of the CDR3 is TGTGCCAGCTCACCGGGACAGGGGATGCAGCCCCAGCATTTT. Translated, it gives CASSPGQGMQPQHF.

J is TRBJ2-3 and V is TRBV5-1; no definite D call. There are 16 residues in the CDR3. The germline CDR1 and CDR2 sequences are SGHRS and YFSETQ. The V end lost 5 bases, the J end lost 0 bases, and 16 bases lay between the germline ends. The chain's CDR3 is CASSRLAGLSTDTQYF. CDR3 bases: TGCGCCAGCAGTCGTCTGGCAGGCCTTAGCACAGATACGCAGTATTTT.

The V gene is TRBV19, the J gene TRBJ1-2, with a weak D call TRBD1 (6 bases). This CDR3 has 13 amino acids. With 3 bases removed from V and 7 bases from J, the gap between germline ends came to 12 bases. Germline CDR1 is LNHDA and CDR2 is SQIVND (reference sequence). The DNA of the CDR3 is TGTGCCAGTAGTATCCAGGGGATGAGTGGCTACACCTTC. Translated: CASSIQGMSGYTF.

The sample holds one count of this clone. The rearrangement joins TRBV30 to TRBJ2-7; D ambiguous. Germline values: CDR1 GTSNPN, CDR2 SVGIG (reference sequence). The V end was cut by 5 bases, the J end by 2 bases, with 10 bases between. This CDR3 region has 12 residues. In DNA, the CDR3 is TGTGCCTGGTCGCAGTCTCCCTACGAGCAGTACTTC. This gives the protein CAWSQSPYEQYF.

The rearrangement links TRBV24-1 to TRBJ1-2; D gene uncertain. The CDR3 sequence is 13 residues long. CDR1 KGHDR and CDR2 SFDVKD come from the germline V gene. Trimming cost V 1 base and J 0 bases, with 2 bases left between them. This CDR3 reads CATSDFPNYGYTF. The CDR3 coding sequence is TGTGCCACCAGTGATTTTCCTAACTATGGCTACACCTTC.

The CDR3 nucleotides read TGTGCCAGCTCGGGTCTCAGAATGGCTTTCGGCGGGGAGCTGTTTTTT. Protein sequence: CASSGLRMAFGGELFF. The rearrangement uses TRBV5-6 and TRBJ2-2; D gene uncertain. The germline V and J ends were trimmed by 7 bases and 7 bases, with 23 bases remaining between them. Germline loops: CDR1 SGHDT, CDR2 YYEEEE. The CDR3 is 16 residues long.

The V and J genes are TRBV2 and TRBJ1-2; D remains ambiguous. Germline V gene lookup returns CDR1 SNHLY and CDR2 FYNNEI. The CDR3 length is 14 residues. Trimming removed 4 bases from V and 4 bases from J, with 13 bases in between. Written as DNA, the CDR3 is TGTGCCAGCAGTGCCAGAACCGGACCCTATGGCTACACCTTC. Translated: CASSARTGPYGYTF.

This clone was seen only once. This chain connects TRBV11-2 to TRBJ2-3; 8 nucleotides agree with TRBD2. CDR3 length equals 15 residues. The trim removed 5 bases at V and 5 bases at J, leaving 9 bases unmatched. Looked up from germline, CDR1 is SGHAT and CDR2 is FQNNGV. The DNA of the CDR3 is TGTGCCAGCAGCGCAACCGGGACTAGAAAAGATACGCAGTATTTT. It yields the protein CASSATGTRKDTQYF.

The chain combines TRBV19 with TRBJ1-1, with TRBD1 matching over 9 bases. V shed 10 bases, J shed 6 bases, and the junction held 12 bases outside the gene matches. CDR3 length equals 14 residues. Germline lookup yields CDR1 LNHDA and CDR2 SQIVND (reference sequence). The chain's CDR3 is CAITGGALRSEAFF. CDR3 sequence (DNA): TGTGCCATCACAGGGGGCGCCTTGCGGTCTGAAGCTTTCTTT.

The chain links TRBV19 to TRBJ1-3; D is possibly TRBD1 (6 bases). Between the trimmed V and J ends, which lost 8 bases and 2 bases, there was a span of 19 bases. CDR3 length equals 16 residues. Germline CDR1 reads LNHDA; CDR2 reads SQIVND (reference sequence). The CDR3 is CASANPTGYPGNTIYF. The CDR3 DNA reads as TGTGCCAGTGCTAATCCCACAGGGTATCCTGGAAACACCATATATTTT.

The chain has TRBV3-1 (or the pseudogene TRBV3-2) and TRBJ1-1, with a weak D call TRBD1 (5 bases). Trimming removed 2 bases from V and 1 base from J, with 14 bases in between. The CDR3 has 16 residues. Per germline, CDR1 LGHDT and CDR2 YNNKEL (reference sequence). The CDR3 sequence: CASSQPAGRGNTEAFF. Here the CDR3 DNA reads TGTGCCAGCAGCCAACCCGCGGGACGGGGGAACACTGAAGCTTTCTTT.

The chain recombines TRBV10-1 with TRBJ1-5; TRBD1 is a possible D gene (5 bases). The CDR3 covers 16 residues. Trimming shortened V by 3 bases and J by 5 bases, and 17 bases separated the two germline ends. Germline V lookup: CDR1 WNHNN, CDR2 SYGVQD (reference sequence). Here the CDR3 DNA reads TGCGCCAGCAGTGACAGGGATCAACAAAGGCATCAGCCCCAGCATTTT. Amino acid sequence: CASSDRDQQRHQPQHF.

This chain uses TRBV6-1 with TRBJ2-2, with no clear D. V lost 0 bases to trimming and J lost 7 bases, with 12 bases between them. Per germline, CDR1 MNHNS and CDR2 SASEGT. The CDR3 totals 15 residues. CDR3 nucleotides: TGTGCCAGCAGTGAAGCGGCCCACAATGGCGGGGAGCTGTTTTTT. Translating gives CASSEAAHNGGELFF.

This clone was counted a few times. Germline is not matched at one junction end, which may reflect a read error. The genes are TRBV7-7 and TRBJ1-2, with D unclear. This CDR3 region has 14 residues. Per germline, CDR1 SSHAT and CDR2 FNYEAQ (reference sequence). CDR3 in DNA: TGTGCTAGCAGCTTCCCCCCTCGGTTCGAGGGCTACACCTTC. It translates to CASSFPPRFEGYTF.

The V and J genes are TRBV7-3 and TRBJ2-2; D is ambiguous. V lost 7 bases and J lost 6, with 15 bases in between. The germline V gene encodes CDR1 SGHTA and CDR2 FQGTGA. The CDR3 extends over 14 amino acids. The CDR3 loop reads CASTSTVFSGELFF. CDR3 coding DNA: TGTGCCAGCACTTCAACTGTGTTTTCCGGGGAGCTGTTTTTT.

V gene TRBV7-8 combines with J gene TRBJ1-1, with D possibly matching TRBD1 (6 bases). V dropped 0 bases and J dropped 1 base, with 12 bases sitting between them. Per germline, CDR1 SGHVS and CDR2 FQNEAQ. The CDR3 has 16 amino acids. CDR3 amino acids: CASSLAGAGANTEAFF. CDR3 nucleotide sequence: TGTGCCAGCAGCTTAGCCGGGGCAGGGGCGAACACTGAAGCTTTCTTT.

The gene calls are TRBV6-5 and TRBJ2-1, with TRBD2 identical over 15 bases. There are 15 residues in the CDR3. Germline values: CDR1 MNHEY, CDR2 SVGAGI. DNA of the CDR3: TGTGCTGGACTAGCGGGAGGGCGCTCCTACAATGAGCAGTTCTTC. The encoded protein is CAGLAGGRSYNEQFF.

The rearrangement links TRBV7-9 to TRBJ1-4; 7 bases map to TRBD1. The CDR3 runs 16 residues. V was clipped by 3 bases and J by 3 bases; unmatched bases: 7. Germline CDR1 reads SEHNR; CDR2 reads FQNEAQ (reference sequence). In nucleotides, the CDR3 is TGTGCCAGCAGCTTTCGAGCAGGGGGATCTAATGAAAAACTGTTTTTT. It encodes CASSFRAGGSNEKLFF.

This rearrangement joins TRBV19 to TRBJ1-4; perhaps TRBD1 as D (5 bases). Germline loops: CDR1 LNHDA, CDR2 SQIVND (reference sequence). V lost 4 bases, J lost 10 bases, and 10 bases lay in between. The CDR3 covers 12 residues. The chain's CDR3 is CASSTRRGKLFF. DNA for the CDR3: TGTGCCAGTAGTACCCGGAGGGGAAAACTGTTTTTT.

The V call is TRBV30, the J call TRBJ1-5, with 7 bases aligning to TRBD1. Per germline, CDR1 GTSNPN and CDR2 SVGIG (reference sequence). The V segment lost 3 bases and the J segment 4 bases; nucleotides outside the gene matches: 9. There are 15 residues in the CDR3. In nucleotides, the CDR3 is TGTGCCTGGAGCTCACCCGGGACAGCAAATCAGCCCCAGCATTTT. This encodes CAWSSPGTANQPQHF.